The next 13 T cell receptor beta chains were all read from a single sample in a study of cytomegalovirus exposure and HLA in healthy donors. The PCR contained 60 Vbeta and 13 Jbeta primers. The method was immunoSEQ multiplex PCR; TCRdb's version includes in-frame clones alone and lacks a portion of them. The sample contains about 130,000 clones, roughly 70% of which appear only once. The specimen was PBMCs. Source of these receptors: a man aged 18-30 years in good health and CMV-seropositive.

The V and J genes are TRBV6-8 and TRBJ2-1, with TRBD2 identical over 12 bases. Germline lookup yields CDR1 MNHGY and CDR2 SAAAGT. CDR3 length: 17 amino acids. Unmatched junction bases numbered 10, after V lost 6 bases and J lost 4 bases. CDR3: CASSSTSGGTPYNEQFF. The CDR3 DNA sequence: TGTGCCAGCAGCTCTACTAGCGGGGGGACTCCATACAATGAGCAGTTCTTC.

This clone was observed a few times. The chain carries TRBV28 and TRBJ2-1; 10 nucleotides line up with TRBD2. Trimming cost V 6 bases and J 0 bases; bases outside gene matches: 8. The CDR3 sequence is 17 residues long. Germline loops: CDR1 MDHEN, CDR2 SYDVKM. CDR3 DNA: TGTGCCAGCAGCCTTACTAGCGGGGCCAGCTCCTACAATGAGCAGTTCTTC. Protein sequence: CASSLTSGASSYNEQFF.

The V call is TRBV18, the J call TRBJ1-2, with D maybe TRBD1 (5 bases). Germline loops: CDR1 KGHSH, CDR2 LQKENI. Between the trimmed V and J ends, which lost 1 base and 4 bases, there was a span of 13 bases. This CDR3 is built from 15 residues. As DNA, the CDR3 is TGTGCCAGCTCACCACGCTCAGGGCCCTCCTATGGCTACACCTTC. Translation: CASSPRSGPSYGYTF.

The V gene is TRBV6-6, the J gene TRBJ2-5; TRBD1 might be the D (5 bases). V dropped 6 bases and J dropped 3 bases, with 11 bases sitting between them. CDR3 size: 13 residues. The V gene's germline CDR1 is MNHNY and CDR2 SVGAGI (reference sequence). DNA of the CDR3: TGTGCCAGCAGCCCCCGCAGGGAAGAGACCCAGTACTTC. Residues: CASSPRREETQYF.

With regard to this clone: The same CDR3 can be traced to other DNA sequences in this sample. CDR3 sequence (DNA): TGCGCCAGCAGCCGCAGGGATCGGGACACTGAAGCTTTCTTT. This sequence encodes CASSRRDRDTEAFF. This chain uses TRBV4-1 with TRBJ1-1; D is possibly TRBD1 (5 bases). CDR1 is MGHRA, CDR2 YSYEKL, per germline. This CDR3 region has 14 residues. V lost 4 bases to trimming and J lost 3 bases, with 12 bases between them.

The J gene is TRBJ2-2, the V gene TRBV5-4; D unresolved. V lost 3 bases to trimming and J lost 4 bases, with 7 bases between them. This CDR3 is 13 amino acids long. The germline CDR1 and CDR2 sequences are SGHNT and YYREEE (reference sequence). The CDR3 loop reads CASSSGPTGELFF. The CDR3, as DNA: TGTGCCAGCAGCTCAGGTCCCACCGGGGAGCTGTTTTTT.

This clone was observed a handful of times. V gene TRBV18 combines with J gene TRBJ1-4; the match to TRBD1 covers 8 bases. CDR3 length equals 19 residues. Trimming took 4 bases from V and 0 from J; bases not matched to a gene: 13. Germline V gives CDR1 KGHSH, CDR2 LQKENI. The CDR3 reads CASSQRTGKLLATNEKLFF. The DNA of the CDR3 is TGTGCCAGCTCACAACGGACAGGGAAGCTACTTGCAACTAATGAAAAACTGTTTTTT.

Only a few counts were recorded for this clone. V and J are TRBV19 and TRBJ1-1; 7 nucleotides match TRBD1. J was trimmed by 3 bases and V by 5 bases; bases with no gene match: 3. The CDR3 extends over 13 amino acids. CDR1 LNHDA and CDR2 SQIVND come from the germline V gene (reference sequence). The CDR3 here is CASSDREDTEAFF. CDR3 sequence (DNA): TGTGCCAGTAGTGACAGGGAAGACACTGAAGCTTTCTTT. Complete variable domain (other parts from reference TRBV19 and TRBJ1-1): DGGITQSPKYLFRKEGQNVTLSCEQNLNHDAMYWYRQDPGQGLRLIYYSQIVNDFQKGDIAEGYSVSREKKESFPLTVTSAQKNPTAFYLCASSDREDTEAFFGQGTRLTVV.

DNA for the CDR3: TGTGCCAGTAGTATCCAGGTGGCGAACACTGAAGCTTTCTTT. Translation: CASSIQVANTEAFF. The chain employs TRBV19 and TRBJ1-1, with D hard to call. The CDR3 runs to 14 residues. Trimming took off 3 bases at V and 1 base at J, with 9 bases between the two ends. Germline assignment: CDR1 LNHDA and CDR2 SQIVND (reference sequence).

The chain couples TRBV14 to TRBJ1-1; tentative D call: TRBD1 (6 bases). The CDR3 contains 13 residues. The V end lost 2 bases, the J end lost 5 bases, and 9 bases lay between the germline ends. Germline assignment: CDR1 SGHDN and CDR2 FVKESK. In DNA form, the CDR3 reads TGTGCCAGCAGCCAAAAGACAGGAACTGAAGCTTTCTTT. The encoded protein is CASSQKTGTEAFF.

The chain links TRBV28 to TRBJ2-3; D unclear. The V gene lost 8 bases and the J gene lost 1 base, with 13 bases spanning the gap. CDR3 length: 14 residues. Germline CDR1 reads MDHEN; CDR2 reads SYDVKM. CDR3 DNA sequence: TGTGCCAGCGAGGCGGCAGACCGCACAGATACGCAGTATTTT. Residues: CASEAADRTDTQYF.

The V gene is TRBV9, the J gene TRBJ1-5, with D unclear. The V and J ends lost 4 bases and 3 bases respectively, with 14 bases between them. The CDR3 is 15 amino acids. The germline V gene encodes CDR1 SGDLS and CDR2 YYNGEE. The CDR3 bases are TGTGCCAGCAGCCCACAGTTGGAAAACAATCAGCCCCAGCATTTT. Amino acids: CASSPQLENNQPQHF.

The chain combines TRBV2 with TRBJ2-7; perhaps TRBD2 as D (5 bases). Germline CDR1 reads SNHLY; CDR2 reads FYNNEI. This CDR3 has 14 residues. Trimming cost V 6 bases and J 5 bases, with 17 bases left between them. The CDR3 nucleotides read TGTGCCAGCAGGGAGCTCCTCTACGGGAACGAGCAGTACTTC. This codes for CASRELLYGNEQYF.